What follows describes a single T cell receptor (beta chain). It has no known antigen specificity. There are no base qualities to consult, and no much larger clone falls within one base. CD4+ T cells from unexposed donors were collected before the COVID-19 pandemic (2011-2018). To separate naive from memory CD4+ T cells, cryopreserved PBMCs first underwent CD4 enrichment and then EasySep naive CD4+ T cell enrichment. The leukapheresis product used for the unexposed donors was purchased from a commercial source. Ficoll-Paque PLUS gradient centrifugation was used to isolate PBMCs from leukapheresis product or whole blood. PBMCs were either cryopreserved at -140°C or used fresh in the expansion assay. The QIAamp Micro DNA Kit was used to extract genomic DNA from the CD4+ T cells. This specimen comes from a study of CD4 T cells in relation to SARS-CoV-2 and coronaviruses listed by TCRdb under 2021. About the investigation overall: Shared crossreactive spike epitopes were mapped to their HLA restriction using patient-derived lymphoblastoid cell lines. The study assessed, at the TCR clonotype level, memory CD4+ T cell crossreactivity between SARS-CoV-2 and common cold coronavirus spike proteins. The Adaptive Biotechnologies TCR-sequencing kit was used to sequence samples from a few pre-COVID donors and the naive versus memory experiments, while other data came from Illumina-based sequencing. A different, Illumina-based TCR-beta assay was used to sequence expansion assays from other donors in the study. What the work shows at the level of the full study, not this receptor alone: No donor contributed both pre-pandemic and post-infection samples, which limited tracing the source of pre-existing responses. Memory CD4+ clonotypes crossrecognizing SARS-CoV-2 and at least one common cold coronavirus spike were found in approximately 65% of donors. Compared with monoreactive clones, crossreactive clones had significantly weaker SARS-CoV-2-driven expansion, a result consistent with antigenic imprinting. Sequencing of naive versus memory cells indicated that the assay detects memory recall responses, not primary responses primed during culture. The study was constrained by small numbers of patients and of tested TCRs. Crossreactivity analysis was centred on spike protein, so crossreactivity against other viral proteins was not assessed.

DNA from uncultured naive and memory CD4+ T cells underwent immunoSEQ TCR-beta sequencing at deep resolution. The authors' pipeline ran thus. During preprocessing, nonproductive sequences were removed, as were CDR3s that did not start with C, did not end with F or W, or were shorter than 7 amino acids. Cultured and uncultured naive and memory CD4+ repertoires were searched for previously identified spike- and CEF-reactive CDR3s. Pairwise Levenshtein distance, computed with the stringdist R package after three terminal residues were trimmed from each end, was used as the measure of CDR3 homology. TCRdb holds this immuneACCESS table with in-frame rearrangements only. Some clones are missing; in checked studies, unresolved V genes explain under half, and the rest has no known cause. That table supplies the V and J calls and clone size; D and trimming were determined from the DNA. Present in this sample are 65,000 or so clones, approximately 87% of which were seen just once. The ten top clones hold about 1.6% of the sample.

Counted from cysteine to phenylalanine, this CDR3 has 16 amino acids. The read is trimmed to its CDR3 DNA, 48 bases read in frame from base 1. Deletion took 1 base off V and 0 bases off J, with a span of 9 bases between the germline ends. CDR1 and CDR2 were assigned from the germline V gene as SGHNT and YENEEA. The chain is assembled from TRBV11-3 and TRBJ2-2, and TRBD1 may be the D gene, going by 5 matching bases. The sequence was obtained from a human donor in good health. Sequencing was carried out using memory CD4+ T cells from PBMCs. Taken with the paper, the label for cell subset or site translates to: memory (non-naive) CD4+ T cells. Here the CDR3 is given as CASSLGGETNTGELFF. The DNA sequence is as follows: TGTGCCAGCAGCTTAGGGGGCGAAACGAACACCGGGGAGCTGTTTTTT.